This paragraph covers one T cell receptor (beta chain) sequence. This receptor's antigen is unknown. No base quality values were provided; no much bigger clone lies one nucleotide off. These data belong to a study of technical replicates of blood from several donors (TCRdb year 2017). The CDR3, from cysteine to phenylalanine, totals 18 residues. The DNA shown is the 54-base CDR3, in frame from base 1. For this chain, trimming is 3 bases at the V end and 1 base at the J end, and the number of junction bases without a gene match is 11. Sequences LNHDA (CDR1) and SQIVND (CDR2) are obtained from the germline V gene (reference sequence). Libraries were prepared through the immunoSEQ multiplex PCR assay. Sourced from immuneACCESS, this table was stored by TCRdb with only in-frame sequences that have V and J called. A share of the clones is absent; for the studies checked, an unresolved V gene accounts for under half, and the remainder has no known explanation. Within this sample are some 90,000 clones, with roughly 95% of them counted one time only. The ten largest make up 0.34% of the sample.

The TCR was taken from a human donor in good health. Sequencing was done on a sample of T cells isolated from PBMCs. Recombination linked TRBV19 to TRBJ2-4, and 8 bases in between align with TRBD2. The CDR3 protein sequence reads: CASSISGRAGGAKNIQYF. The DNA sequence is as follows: TGTGCCAGTAGTATTTCCGGGAGGGCCGGCGGGGCCAAAAACATTCAGTACTTC.